The 15 T cell receptor beta chains given below trace back to one sample, sequenced in a study of CD8 T cells in ankylosing spondylitis. MiXCR, applied by TCRdb to the 5' RACE reads, yields one record per CDR3 protein. Of roughly 490,000 distinct CDR3 sequences in the sample, less than 6% were seen once. Antigens of these TCRs are unknown. Study-wide results and caveats: A motif in TCR beta, a set of about 8 highly homologous variants, appeared characteristic of ankylosing spondylitis blood.

Sequences were obtained from blood, either unsorted or a sorted T cell fraction (not recorded which). These receptors were obtained from a male donor with ankylosing spondylitis.

This clonotype has at least ten counts. This rearrangement joins TRBV10-1 to TRBJ2-1; D remains unclear. V was shortened by 8 bases and J by 0 bases, with 5 bases between the two germline ends. The CDR3 runs 12 residues. Germline CDR1 reads WNHNN; CDR2 reads SYGVQD (reference sequence). The CDR3 loop is CASQSSYNEQFF. The CDR3 DNA follows: TGCGCCAGCCAAAGCTCCTACAATGAGCAGTTCTTC.

CDR3 sequence reads: CASSGHNPYEQYF. The CDR3 region has the DNA TGTGCCAGCAGCGGACACAATCCCTACGAGCAGTACTTC. This chain links TRBV27 with TRBJ2-7, with D perhaps TRBD1 (5 bases). There are 13 residues in the CDR3. Germline values: CDR1 MNHEY, CDR2 SMNVEV (reference sequence). V was shortened by 6 bases and J by 2 bases, with 11 bases between the two germline ends.

Notes on this clonotype: This sequence may be a read error, since a much larger clone differs from it by one base. The conserved phenylalanine or tryptophan normally closing the CDR3 is absent here, so this likely arose from a read error. The chain carries TRBV20-1 and TRBJ2-1; D unclear. Per germline, CDR1 DFQATT and CDR2 SNEGSKA (reference sequence). Trimming removed 6 bases from V and 7 bases from J, with 10 bases in between. This CDR3 is built from 11 residues. CDR3: CSAPVRNEQFL. In DNA, the CDR3 is TGCAGTGCCCCCGTCCGAAATGAGCAGTTCCTC.

In this sample, this clonotype turned up many times. This chain uses TRBV6-2 or TRBV6-3 with TRBJ2-5; 7 bases map to TRBD2. The germline V gene encodes CDR1 MNHEY and CDR2 SVGEGT. This CDR3 comprises 12 residues. The junction had 4 bases not matched to a gene; V was cut back by 7 bases and J by 5 bases. CDR3 sequence (DNA): TGTGCCAGCACTCCTAGCGGCGAGACCCAGTACTTC. Amino acids: CASTPSGETQYF.

This clonotype was recorded at least ten times. The genes are TRBV7-8 and TRBJ1-2; D uncertain. V lost 1 base to trimming and J lost 7 bases, with 10 bases between them. This CDR3 is built from 13 residues. Germline CDR1 SGHVS, CDR2 FQNEAQ. This CDR3 is CASSLGRSGGYTF. CDR3 DNA sequence: TGTGCCAGCAGCTTAGGACGGAGCGGTGGCTACACCTTC.

This clonotype was seen ten or more times. The chain uses TRBV5-1 and TRBJ2-5, with D possibly being TRBD2 (5 bases). V was trimmed by 2 bases and J by 10 bases, leaving 9 bases between them. Germline values: CDR1 SGHRS, CDR2 YFSETQ. This CDR3 has 11 amino acids. CDR3 nucleotide sequence: TGCGCCAGCAGCTTAACTAGAATCCAGTACTTC. As protein: CASSLTRIQYF. Using reference TRBV5-1 and TRBJ2-5 for the parts outside the CDR3, the full variable domain is KAGVTQTPRYLIKTRGQQVTLSCSPISGHRSVSWYQQTPGQGLQFLFEYFSETQRNKGNFPGRFSGRQFSNSRSEMNVSTLELGDSALYLCASSLTRIQYFGPGTRLLVL.

This clonotype has more than one count but fewer than ten. The chain links TRBV2 to TRBJ2-1; 7 nucleotides match TRBD2. The CDR3 consists of 13 residues. CDR1 and CDR2 from the germline V gene are SNHLY and FYNNEI. The CDR3 DNA reads TGTGCAGCCGGGACTACCAATACAGTTGAGCAGTTCTTC. This sequence encodes CAAGTTNTVEQFF.

This clonotype was counted between two and nine times. The CDR3 reads CASSPRDRGHGTEAFF. The CDR3 DNA follows: TGTGCCAGCTCCCCCAGGGACAGGGGGCATGGCACTGAAGCTTTCTTT. The chain combines TRBV18 with TRBJ1-1; 12 nucleotides line up with TRBD1. With 6 bases clipped from V and 4 bases from J, the junction kept 9 bases outside the gene matches. The germline gives CDR1 KGHSH, CDR2 LQKENI. The CDR3 totals 16 residues.

This clonotype was seen more than once but under ten times. The chain links TRBV12-3 or TRBV12-4 to TRBJ1-4; D possibly corresponds to TRBD1 (5 bases). The CDR3 spans 19 residues. Trimming took off 7 bases at V and 0 bases at J, with 24 bases between the two ends. The chain's CDR3 is CASTLRWRGVGPTNEKLFF. CDR3 nucleotide sequence: TGTGCCAGCACCCTCCGCTGGCGCGGGGTGGGACCAACTAATGAAAAACTGTTTTTT.

This clonotype was observed at least ten times. V and J are TRBV6-5 and TRBJ2-7, with 7 bases matching TRBD2. Germline CDR1 reads MNHEY; CDR2 reads SVGAGI. V trimming: 7 bases; J trimming: 6 bases; junction bases outside the gene matches: 12. CDR3 length: 14 amino acids. The CDR3 nucleotides read TGTGCCAGCACTTCCTGGGGGGGAGAAGTCGAGCAGTACTTC. Its translation is CASTSWGGEVEQYF.

This clonotype was detected many times. J is TRBJ1-1 and V is TRBV7-8; D is uncertain. The germline V gene has CDR1 SGHVS and CDR2 FQNEAQ. V lost 0 bases and J lost 0, with 8 bases in between. CDR3 size: 15 residues. DNA for the CDR3: TGTGCCAGCAGCTTAGCGGAGGGTCTGAACACTGAAGCTTTCTTT. Protein: CASSLAEGLNTEAFF.

This clonotype showed up many times. The rearrangement joins TRBV20-1 to TRBJ1-1; D is uncertain. The V and J ends lost 2 bases and 6 bases respectively, with 16 bases between them. The CDR3 extends over 14 amino acids. The germline CDR1 and CDR2 sequences are DFQATT and SNEGSKA (reference sequence). CDR3 DNA sequence: TGCAGTGCTAGATTCAACGCCCGAAGGGCTGAAGCTTTCTTT. Translated, it gives CSARFNARRAEAFF.

This clonotype was counted at least ten times. The chain has TRBV11-2 and TRBJ2-5, with D unclear. CDR3 length: 15 amino acids. V dropped 5 bases and J dropped 1 base, with 14 bases sitting between them. CDR1 is SGHAT and CDR2 is FQNNGV in the germline V gene. The CDR3 loop is CASSAGWIGQETQYF. The CDR3 bases are TGTGCCAGCAGCGCCGGGTGGATTGGCCAAGAGACCCAGTACTTC.

This clonotype was seen at least ten times. V usage is TRBV5-1 and J usage is TRBJ2-7; D perhaps matches TRBD2 (6 bases). The CDR3 extends over 16 amino acids. In germline, CDR1 is SGHRS, CDR2 YFSETQ. Trimming left V 4 bases short and J 1 base short, with 18 bases between. The CDR3 loop reads CASSLVVTSLSYEQYF. The CDR3 DNA reads TGCGCCAGCAGCCTTGTTGTGACTAGTCTTTCCTACGAGCAGTACTTC.

This clonotype was seen repeatedly, ten times or more. The chain recombines TRBV12-3 or TRBV12-4 with TRBJ1-5, with 8 bases aligning to TRBD1. The CDR3 runs 15 residues. With V trimmed by 6 bases and J by 7 bases, 11 bases remained unmatched. DNA of the CDR3: TGTGCCAGCAGCGGGGACAGGTCTTCCCAACAGCCCCAGCATTTT. Its protein product is CASSGDRSSQQPQHF.